The TCR beta chain under discussion was sequenced for a study of blood T cell repertoires in COVID-19. Study as a whole: Collection of acute and convalescent COVID-19 samples took place in the United States, Italy and Spain.

CDR3 size: 16 residues. V shed 5 bases and J shed 1 base, with 15 bases lying between them. Per the germline V gene, CDR1 is SGHNT and CDR2 is YYREEE (reference sequence). Participant-reported clinical history was the basis for cohort assignment. Cohort 3 recovered donors had two negative PCRs, clearance, or symptom resolution. The data were produced by immunoSEQ multiplex PCR, yet TCRdb's version contains in-frame clones alone and is incomplete. The sample has roughly 250,000 clones; about 90% are singletons. The sample taken for sequencing was PBMCs or T cells enriched from blood (not recorded which). This TCR was sampled from a woman between 18 and 30 years old who had recovered from COVID-19. The gene calls are TRBV5-4 and TRBJ1-4; D gene ambiguous. The DNA of the CDR3 is TGTGCCAGCAGTTCCGCCCCGCGGGAAACTAATGAAAAACTGTTTTTT. It translates to CASSSAPRETNEKLFF.